What follows are 10 T cell receptor beta chains derived from one specimen sequenced in a study of early T cells in non-severe SARS-CoV-2 infection. TCRdb re-called the 5' RACE reads through MiXCR, storing one row per CDR3 protein. Of about 69,000 distinct CDR3 sequences in the sample, approximately 4.5% are singletons; the top ten hold more than 3%. Sequences were derived from whole blood, sampled at baseline. These receptors were collected from an adult who was a healthcare worker with PCR-confirmed SARS-CoV-2 infection or an uninfected control (not recorded which). The donor label of this sample is uncertain.

The sample holds many counts of this clonotype. The chain joins TRBV7-2 to TRBJ2-7, with D unresolved. Germline loops: CDR1 SGHTA, CDR2 FQGNSA. The CDR3 runs to 14 residues. Deletions cut 1 base from V and 6 bases from J, with 13 bases between. Here the CDR3 DNA reads TGTGCCAGCAGCTTAGGAAGGAGTTCCGTCGAGCAGTACTTC. Protein: CASSLGRSSVEQYF. Full variable domain (rest looked up from reference TRBV7-2 and TRBJ2-7): GAGVSQSPSNKVTEKGKDVELRCDPISGHTALYWYRQSLGQGLEFLIYFQGNSAPDKSGLPSDRFSAERTGGSVSTLTIQRTQQEDSAVYLCASSLGRSSVEQYFGPGTRLTVT.

This clonotype occurred a few times. V and J are TRBV5-1 and TRBJ2-7; 8 positions agree with TRBD1. This CDR3 is built from 15 residues. V trimming: 0 bases; J trimming: 2 bases; junction bases outside the gene matches: 4. Germline V CDR1 and CDR2: SGHRS, YFSETQ. CDR3 sequence reads: CASSLGQGITYEQYF. The CDR3 bases are TGCGCCAGCAGCTTGGGACAGGGGATTACCTACGAGCAGTACTTC.

This clonotype has more than one count but fewer than ten. This chain links TRBV7-9 with TRBJ1-1; D unresolved. V lost 3 bases to trimming and J lost 4 bases, with 6 bases between them. The CDR3 has 12 amino acids. The germline CDR1 and CDR2 sequences are SEHNR and FQNEAQ (reference sequence). CDR3: CASSFLGTEAFF. The CDR3 DNA reads as TGTGCCAGCAGCTTCCTAGGCACTGAAGCTTTCTTT.

This clonotype was observed a few times. The rearrangement links TRBV6-7 to TRBJ2-2, with D perhaps being TRBD1 or TRBD2 (5 bases each). TRBV6-7 is treated as an ORF (open reading frame) with a function not yet certain. Trimming stripped 6 bases from V and 6 bases from J, with 11 bases between. The CDR3 has 13 residues. CDR3 amino acids: CASRSGAPGELFF. CDR3 nucleotides: TGTGCCAGCAGATCCGGGGCGCCCGGGGAGCTGTTTTTT.

This clonotype was recorded a few times. The chain employs TRBV3-1 and TRBJ1-1; D uncertain. CDR1 is LGHDT and CDR2 is YNNKEL in the germline V gene (reference sequence). The germline V and J ends were trimmed by 6 bases and 3 bases, with 11 bases remaining between them. The CDR3 is 13 residues long. The CDR3 nucleotides read TGTGCCAGCAGTATCAGTCGTGACACTGAAGCTTTCTTT. Encoded protein: CASSISRDTEAFF. The full variable domain, completed using reference TRBV3-1 and TRBJ1-1, is DTAVSQTPKYLVTQMGNDKSIKCEQNLGHDTMYWYKQDSKKFLKIMFSYNNKELIINETVPNRFSPKSPDKAHLNLHINSLELGDSAVYFCASSISRDTEAFFGQGTRLTVV.

This clonotype showed up many times. The chain links TRBV10-3 to TRBJ1-2, with 8 positions matching TRBD1. Germline loops: CDR1 ENHRY, CDR2 SYGVKD. V was pared by 8 bases and J by 6 bases, with 8 bases of the junction left unmatched. The CDR3 extends over 13 amino acids. CDR3 sequence (DNA): TGTGCCATCGGAGTACAGGGGGTTGATGGCTACACCTTC. It yields the protein CAIGVQGVDGYTF.

This clonotype came up a few times. The DNA of the CDR3 is TGTGCCAGCAGTCCCGAGGCCGGACAGGGTAGAGACGAGCAGTACTTC. Protein sequence: CASSPEAGQGRDEQYF. V and J are TRBV6-5 and TRBJ2-7; 8 nucleotides align to TRBD1. This CDR3 spans 16 amino acids. V gave up 5 bases and J gave up 5 bases; unmatched junction bases: 14. CDR1 is MNHEY, CDR2 SVGAGI, per germline.

The CDR3 protein is CASSPRPLYEQYF. As DNA, the CDR3 is TGTGCCAGCTCACCACGACCCCTCTACGAGCAGTACTTC. J is TRBJ2-7 and V is TRBV18; no reliable D call. Germline CDR1 reads KGHSH; CDR2 reads LQKENI. The ends were cut back, 1 base at V and 3 bases at J, with 7 bases in the middle. The CDR3 length is 13 residues.

This clonotype was counted only a few times. The chain uses TRBV19 and TRBJ2-3; 8 nucleotides align to TRBD2. With V trimmed by 5 bases and J by 3 bases, 4 bases remained unmatched. This CDR3 spans 14 amino acids. CDR1 and CDR2 (germline): LNHDA, SQIVND (reference sequence). CDR3 in DNA: TGTGCCAGTAGTTGGGGGACTAGTACAGATACGCAGTATTTT. It specifies CASSWGTSTDTQYF.

This clonotype was seen a few times. The chain employs TRBV18 and TRBJ1-1; D is unresolved. This CDR3 has 14 residues. Germline V gene data show CDR1 as KGHSH and CDR2 as LQKENI. Trimming left V 5 bases short and J 1 base short, with 11 bases between. The CDR3 loop reads CASSNQRENTEAFF. Here the CDR3 DNA reads TGTGCCAGCTCAAACCAAAGGGAGAACACTGAAGCTTTCTTT.